Listed here are 23 T cell receptor beta chains from one sample, sequenced in a study of OX40 agonist ivuxolimab in advanced cancers. TCRdb's table, derived via immunoSEQ multiplex PCR, lists solely in-frame clones and lacks some. The sample records roughly 66,000 clones, 75% to 90% being singletons. The sequencing here drew on CD4+ or CD8+ T cells sorted from blood, taken in a trial of the OX40 agonist ivuxolimab. These receptors were taken from an adult with an advanced solid tumor such as melanoma, head and neck, liver or kidney cancer.

Notes on this clone: A much larger clone differs by one base, so this may be a read error. The sample holds other DNA sequences that translate to the same CDR3. The chain has TRBV29-1 and TRBJ2-4; possibly TRBD1 or TRBD2 for D (5 bases each). The germline CDR1 and CDR2 sequences are SQVTM and ANQGSEA. The CDR3 runs 12 residues. This CDR3 is CSVLSGTNIQYF. The CDR3 nucleotides read TGTAGCGTTCTCAGTGGGACAAACATTCAGTACTTC.

The chain recombines TRBV21-1 with TRBJ2-1. TRBV21-1 is shown as a pseudogene. This CDR3 region has 18 residues. In DNA, the CDR3 is TGTGCCAGCAGCACCGATTGGTCGTCGGCCCGGATGGGCAATGAGCAGTTCTTC. Translation: CASSTDWSSARMGNEQFF.

CDR3 nucleotides: TGTGCCATCAGTGAAAACAGGGGAGGCTATGGCTACACCTTC. Protein sequence: CAISENRGGYGYTF. This chain connects TRBV10-3 to TRBJ1-2, with 7 nucleotides matching TRBD1. CDR1 and CDR2 from the germline V gene are ENHRY and SYGVKD. V lost 3 bases and J lost 4; bases outside the gene matches: 5. The CDR3 spans 14 residues.

This sequence joins TRBV7-9 and TRBJ1-4, with D possibly TRBD1 on 6 matching bases. Trimming removed 5 bases at V and 7 bases at J, with 17 bases between. The CDR3 covers 15 residues. Germline CDR1 and CDR2: SEHNR and FQNEAQ (reference sequence). CDR3 in amino acids: CASSAATGAGEKLFF. CDR3 DNA: TGTGCCAGCAGCGCCGCGACGGGGGCTGGTGAAAAACTGTTTTTT.

The chain joins TRBV10-2 to TRBJ2-2; 11 bases are shared with TRBD2. The CDR3 has 15 amino acids. Germline V gene sequence: CDR1 WSHSY, CDR2 SAAADI. Trimming removed 6 bases from V and 5 bases from J; junction bases left unmatched: 5. CDR3 sequence: CASSERTSGTGELFF. The CDR3 region has the DNA TGCGCCAGCAGCGAGCGGACTAGCGGGACCGGGGAGCTGTTTTTT.

The V and J genes are TRBV4-1 and TRBJ1-4, with 8 nucleotides matching TRBD1. V lost 2 bases, J lost 8 bases, and 7 bases stayed unmatched. This CDR3 has 15 amino acids. CDR1 is MGHRA and CDR2 is YSYEKL in the germline V gene. The CDR3 DNA reads TGCGCCAGCAGCCAACAGGGGGCCTCCAGCGAAAAACTGTTTTTT. Residues: CASSQQGASSEKLFF.

Notes on this clone: A much bigger clone sits one base away, suggesting this may be a read error. V gene TRBV9 combines with J gene TRBJ2-3; 7 positions match TRBD1. The CDR3 extends over 14 amino acids. After removal of 4 bases from V and 1 base from J, the junction contained 3 bases not matched to a gene. Germline CDR1 SGDLS, CDR2 YYNGEE. CDR3 sequence reads: CASSIGQGTDTQYF. CDR3 in DNA: TGTGCCAGCAGCATCGGACAGGGCACAGATACGCAGTATTTT.

CDR3 DNA sequence: TGTGCCAGCAGCCCGTCCGCCAGCCGGGGGACCCAGTACTTC. Residues: CASSPSASRGTQYF. V gene TRBV5-6 combines with J gene TRBJ2-5; tentative D call: TRBD2 (5 bases). This CDR3 is 14 amino acids long. Per the germline V gene, CDR1 is SGHDT and CDR2 is YYEEEE. Trimming removed 4 bases at V and 7 bases at J, with 17 bases between.

The chain joins TRBV18 to TRBJ1-3; 8 bases are shared with TRBD1. V gave up 5 bases and J gave up 1 base; unmatched junction bases: 10. Germline CDR1 and CDR2: KGHSH and LQKENI. The CDR3 length is 17 residues. The CDR3 DNA is TGTGCCAGCTCAGTTGGACAGGGTTTCTCTTCTGGAAACACCATATATTTT. Translated, it gives CASSVGQGFSSGNTIYF.

The V gene is TRBV19, the J gene TRBJ1-3; D is unclear. V lost 9 bases and J 0 bases, leaving 15 bases between the germline ends. The germline gives CDR1 LNHDA, CDR2 SQIVND (reference sequence). This CDR3 comprises 15 residues. The CDR3 sequence is CASSKTRTSGNTIYF. CDR3 DNA sequence: TGTGCCAGCTCTAAGACCAGGACCTCTGGAAACACCATATATTTT.

The V gene is TRBV18, the J gene TRBJ2-7, with D hard to call. Germline V lookup: CDR1 KGHSH, CDR2 LQKENI. This CDR3 is built from 18 residues. Trimming took 2 bases from V and 0 from J, leaving 20 bases between them. As DNA, the CDR3 is TGTGCCAGCTCACCATCCCACTCCAGCATAGGAAGCTCCTACGAGCAGTACTTC. This codes for CASSPSHSSIGSSYEQYF.

This rearrangement joins TRBV4-3 to TRBJ2-5, with D possibly being TRBD2 (6 bases). CDR1 is LGHNA, CDR2 YSLEER, per germline. The length of the CDR3 is 15 residues. Trimming removed 0 bases from V and 3 bases from J, with 11 bases in between. CDR3 residues: CASSQDRTSKETQYF. In DNA, the CDR3 is TGCGCCAGCAGCCAAGATCGAACTAGCAAAGAGACCCAGTACTTC.

This clone has only a few counts. The chain carries TRBV7-8 and TRBJ1-5, with a weak D call TRBD1 (6 bases). The CDR3 is made up of 16 amino acids. V shed 1 base and J shed 2 bases, with 12 bases lying between them. Germline lookup yields CDR1 SGHVS and CDR2 FQNEAQ. CDR3 sequence (DNA): TGTGCCAGCAGCTTAGAATTGGGGGCTGGCAATCAGCCCCAGCATTTT. This codes for CASSLELGAGNQPQHF.

With respect to this clone: Compared with germline, one end of the junction differs, possibly owing to a read error. The rearrangement links TRBV5-6 to TRBJ2-5; 7 bases are shared with TRBD2. This CDR3 is built from 15 residues. Per the germline V gene, CDR1 is SGHDT and CDR2 is YYEEEE. CDR3 bases: TGTGCCAGCACCTTGGGGTTAGCGGGTCAAGAGACCCAGTACTTC. As protein: CASTLGLAGQETQYF.

This clone was observed at least ten times. As DNA, the CDR3 is TGTGCCAGTAGTAGCCGGGACAGGGGTGTCGACGAGCAGTACTTC. It is translated as CASSSRDRGVDEQYF. This chain joins TRBV19 and TRBJ2-7; 10 bases line up with TRBD1. After removal of 4 bases from V and 5 bases from J, the junction contained 8 bases not matched to a gene. Per the germline V gene, CDR1 is LNHDA and CDR2 is SQIVND (reference sequence). The CDR3 loop spans 15 amino acids.

This clone was seen a handful of times. This chain uses TRBV19 with TRBJ2-7, with 14 bases aligning to TRBD2. The CDR3 totals 16 residues. From germline, CDR1 is LNHDA and CDR2 SQIVND (reference sequence). The V gene end was trimmed by 5 bases and the J gene end by 5 bases; junction bases not matched to a gene: 8. DNA for the CDR3: TGTGCCAGTAGTCTCCGGACTAGCGGGAGGTTAAACGAGCAGTACTTC. It yields the protein CASSLRTSGRLNEQYF.

The count of this clone is one. V gene TRBV19 combines with J gene TRBJ1-2; 9 bases map to TRBD1. V shed 7 bases, J shed 0 bases, and the junction held 6 bases outside the gene matches. CDR3 size: 15 residues. Germline CDR1 reads LNHDA; CDR2 reads SQIVND (reference sequence). In nucleotides, the CDR3 is TGTGCCAGTACCCGGGACAGGGCAACTAACTATGGCTACACCTTC. Protein product: CASTRDRATNYGYTF.

V is TRBV19 and J is TRBJ2-1, with D uncertain. Per germline, CDR1 LNHDA and CDR2 SQIVND (reference sequence). The V gene lost 3 bases and the J gene lost 4 bases, with 13 bases spanning the gap. The CDR3 length is 15 residues. The CDR3 DNA sequence: TGTGCCAGTAGTATGCTCAAACGGGCATACAATGAGCAGTTCTTC. As protein: CASSMLKRAYNEQFF.

CDR3 nucleotide sequence: TGTGCCAGCAGTGAAATGAATCTACCCTACAATGAGCAGTTCTTC. Translating it yields CASSEMNLPYNEQFF. The V and J genes are TRBV2 and TRBJ2-1; no clear D. Trimming cost V 2 bases and J 2 bases, with 10 bases left between them. Looked up from germline, CDR1 is SNHLY and CDR2 is FYNNEI. The CDR3 sequence is 15 residues long.

The chain uses TRBV4-2 and TRBJ2-5, with D maybe TRBD2 (5 bases). This CDR3 has 14 amino acids. The V gene lost 1 base and the J gene lost 5 bases, with 11 bases spanning the gap. The germline V gene encodes CDR1 LGHNA and CDR2 YNFKEQ. The CDR3 coding sequence is TGTGCCAGCAGCCAAGGGACTCTGTGGGAGACCCAGTACTTC. Its protein is CASSQGTLWETQYF.

This chain joins TRBV4-2 and TRBJ2-1, with unresolved D. V was clipped by 4 bases and J by 5 bases, with 15 bases between them. The CDR3 runs to 15 residues. CDR1 is LGHNA, CDR2 YNFKEQ, per germline. The DNA of the CDR3 is TGTGCCAGCAGCCTATCGACCGGCGGTGACAATGAGCAGTTCTTC. It encodes CASSLSTGGDNEQFF.

V is TRBV6-5 and J is TRBJ1-2; D might be TRBD1 (5 bases). There are 14 residues in the CDR3. V was trimmed by 4 bases and J by 3 bases, leaving 12 bases between them. CDR1 is MNHEY, CDR2 SVGAGI, per germline. CDR3 coding DNA: TGTGCCAGCAGTTGGGCAGGGAACGACTATGGCTACACCTTC. Translating it yields CASSWAGNDYGYTF.

The V call is TRBV7-6, the J call TRBJ2-1; 11 bases fit TRBD2. This CDR3 spans 17 amino acids. Germline V CDR1 and CDR2: SGHVS, FNYEAQ. Trimming cost V 0 bases and J 7 bases; bases outside gene matches: 8. CDR3 region: CASSLAGGLAGGNEQFF. The CDR3, as DNA: TGTGCCAGCAGCTTAGCTGGGGGGCTAGCGGGAGGTAATGAGCAGTTCTTC.